The 13 T cell receptor beta chains given below trace back to one sample, sequenced in a study of post-analysis software for immune sequencing data. The antigens for these receptors are not known. Points from the study as a whole: Five TRBV segments, including TRBV5-6, TRBV5-1 and TRBV20-1, were more frequent in patients than controls.

Unique-molecular-identifier-tagged TCR beta cDNA libraries were used. TCRdb reprocessed the PCR reads via MiXCR and lists one record per CDR3 protein. Here the sample spans 650,000 to 850,000 distinct CDR3 sequences, 35% to 55% being singletons. The sequenced sample was blood. These receptors were collected from a girl aged 10 to 17 with multiple sclerosis.

The sample holds a few counts of this clonotype. The rearrangement uses TRBV3-1 and TRBJ2-1; 10 bases agree with TRBD2. The CDR3 spans 17 residues. The junction had 10 bases not matched to a gene; V was cut back by 0 bases and J by 8 bases. In germline, CDR1 is LGHDT, CDR2 YNNKEL (reference sequence). The CDR3 loop is CASSQEWTSGVRHEQFF. The CDR3 bases are TGTGCCAGCAGCCAAGAGTGGACTAGCGGAGTCAGGCATGAGCAGTTCTTC.

V is TRBV28 and J is TRBJ2-2, with a weak D call TRBD2 (6 bases). The germline gives CDR1 MDHEN, CDR2 SYDVKM. The CDR3 has 13 amino acids. V lost 7 bases, J lost 3 bases, and 9 bases lay in between. CDR3: CASKREDTGELFF. The CDR3 nucleotides read TGTGCCAGCAAGAGGGAGGACACCGGGGAGCTGTTTTTT.

V is TRBV6-5 and J is TRBJ2-3, with D hard to call. V was trimmed by 2 bases and J by 0 bases, leaving 15 bases between them. The CDR3 consists of 17 residues. The V gene's germline CDR1 is MNHEY and CDR2 SVGAGI. This CDR3 is CASSYAALMGSTDTQYF. The CDR3 DNA reads as TGTGCCAGCAGTTACGCGGCGCTGATGGGGAGCACAGATACGCAGTATTTT.

This clonotype was detected a few times. V and J are TRBV12-5 and TRBJ2-5, with TRBD1 matching over 9 bases. CDR1 and CDR2 (germline): LGHNT, FRNRAP. This CDR3 is 15 amino acids long. The trim removed 7 bases at V and 4 bases at J, leaving 10 bases unmatched. The CDR3 bases are TGTGCTAGTGTTTACGAACAGGGGGCGGGAGAGACCCAGTACTTC. It specifies CASVYEQGAGETQYF.

The CDR3 spells CATSEVFGSTDTQYF. The DNA of the CDR3 is TGTGCCACCAGTGAAGTCTTCGGTAGCACAGATACGCAGTATTTT. V and J are TRBV24-1 and TRBJ2-3; D is unresolved. Germline CDR1 reads KGHDR; CDR2 reads SFDVKD. V dropped 4 bases and J dropped 0 bases, with 10 bases sitting between them. The CDR3 is 15 amino acids.

A few counts support this clonotype. The chain couples TRBV6-2 or TRBV6-3 to TRBJ2-7; 7 nucleotides line up with TRBD1. The CDR3 totals 15 residues. Germline V gene sequence: CDR1 MNHEY, CDR2 SVGEGT. Trimming at V came to 2 bases and at J to 5 bases, leaving 9 bases not matched to a gene. The CDR3 reads CASSYPGQRGDEQYF. CDR3 DNA: TGTGCCAGCAGTTACCCGGGACAGCGCGGCGACGAGCAGTACTTC.

The chain joins TRBV6-1 to TRBJ1-6; D remains ambiguous. CDR1 is MNHNS and CDR2 is SASEGT in the germline V gene. V lost 1 base and J lost 6, with 7 bases in between. The CDR3 is 14 residues long. The CDR3: CASSEEWGNSPLHF. CDR3 coding DNA: TGTGCCAGCAGTGAAGAGTGGGGTAATTCACCCCTCCACTTT.

This clonotype was seen a few times. The CDR3 DNA reads TGCAGCGTTGACAGACAAGAGACCCAGTACTTC. Amino acid sequence: CSVDRQETQYF. The chain recombines TRBV29-1 with TRBJ2-5; D call uncertain. CDR3 size: 11 residues. V was clipped by 3 bases and J by 2 bases, with 4 bases between them. The V gene's germline CDR1 is SQVTM and CDR2 ANQGSEA.

The rearrangement uses TRBV6-1 and TRBJ2-1; unclear D gene. Trimming shortened V by 1 base and J by 9 bases, and 10 bases separated the two germline ends. Germline-derived CDR1 and CDR2 are MNHNS and SASEGT. The CDR3 has 13 residues. CDR3 DNA: TGTGCCAGCAGTGAAGTGAATGTAGGTGAGCAGTTCTTC. Its protein product is CASSEVNVGEQFF.

The sample holds a few counts of this clonotype. This chain links TRBV6-6 with TRBJ1-2; possible D gene TRBD1, 6 bases. Germline values: CDR1 MNHNY, CDR2 SVGAGI (reference sequence). The V gene lost 2 bases and the J gene lost 8 bases, with 9 bases spanning the gap. This CDR3 is 12 amino acids long. CDR3: CASSYDRFGYTF. CDR3 DNA sequence: TGTGCCAGCAGTTACGACAGGTTCGGCTACACCTTC.

This clonotype has more than one count but fewer than ten. V and J are TRBV12-3 or TRBV12-4 and TRBJ1-2; no clear D gene. The CDR3 spans 12 residues. The V and J ends lost 2 bases and 11 bases respectively, with 12 bases between them. The CDR3 loop is CASSLKVREYTF. The DNA for the CDR3 is TGTGCCAGCAGTTTAAAGGTCCGGGAATACACCTTC.

This chain uses TRBV11-1 with TRBJ2-7; 10 nucleotides line up with TRBD2. V was clipped by 4 bases and J by 4 bases; unmatched bases: 10. Germline V CDR1 and CDR2: SGHAT, FQDESV (reference sequence). This CDR3 has 16 amino acids. The CDR3 bases are TGTGCCAGCAGCTGGGGCCCTAGCGGGAGTAATTACGAGCAGTACTTC. This encodes CASSWGPSGSNYEQYF.

This chain connects TRBV4-2 to TRBJ1-1, with D possibly matching TRBD1 (5 bases). This CDR3 contains 18 residues. V lost 4 bases, J lost 3 bases, and 24 bases lay in between. Per the germline V gene, CDR1 is LGHNA and CDR2 is YNFKEQ. This CDR3 reads CASSRAPSNRPGDTEAFF. The CDR3 DNA is TGTGCCAGCAGCCGAGCCCCATCGAACAGGCCGGGGGACACTGAAGCTTTCTTT.